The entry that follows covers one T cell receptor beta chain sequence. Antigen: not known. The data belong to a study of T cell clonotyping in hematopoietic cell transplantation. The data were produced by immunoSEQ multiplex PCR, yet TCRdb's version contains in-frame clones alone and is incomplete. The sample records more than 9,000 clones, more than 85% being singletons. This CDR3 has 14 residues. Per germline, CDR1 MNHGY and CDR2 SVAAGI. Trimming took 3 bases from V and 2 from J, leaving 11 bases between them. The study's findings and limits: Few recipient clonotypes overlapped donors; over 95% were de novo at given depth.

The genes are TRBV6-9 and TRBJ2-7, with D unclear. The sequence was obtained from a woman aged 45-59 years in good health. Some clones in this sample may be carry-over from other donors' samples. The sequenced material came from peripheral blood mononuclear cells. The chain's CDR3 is CASSYFPGAYEQYF. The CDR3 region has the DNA TGTGCCAGCAGTTACTTTCCAGGTGCCTACGAGCAGTACTTC.